This T cell receptor beta chain was sequenced during a study of blood T cell repertoires in COVID-19. CDR3 length: 15 residues. V lost 5 bases to trimming and J lost 4 bases; unmatched junction nucleotides: 9. Germline CDR1 reads SEHNR; CDR2 reads FQNEAQ (reference sequence). Some clones are missing from TCRdb's copy, which holds only in-frame ones; the method was immunoSEQ multiplex PCR. The sample includes about 410,000 clones, around 91% of them seen just once. The sample comprised peripheral blood. The chain combines TRBV7-9 with TRBJ2-5, with TRBD2 matching over 8 bases. This TCR was recovered from a woman in her 40s with COVID-19, enrolled during active disease. In nucleotides, the CDR3 is TGTGCCAGCAGCCCCGGGACTAGAGATCCAGAGACCCAGTACTTC. Its protein product is CASSPGTRDPETQYF.